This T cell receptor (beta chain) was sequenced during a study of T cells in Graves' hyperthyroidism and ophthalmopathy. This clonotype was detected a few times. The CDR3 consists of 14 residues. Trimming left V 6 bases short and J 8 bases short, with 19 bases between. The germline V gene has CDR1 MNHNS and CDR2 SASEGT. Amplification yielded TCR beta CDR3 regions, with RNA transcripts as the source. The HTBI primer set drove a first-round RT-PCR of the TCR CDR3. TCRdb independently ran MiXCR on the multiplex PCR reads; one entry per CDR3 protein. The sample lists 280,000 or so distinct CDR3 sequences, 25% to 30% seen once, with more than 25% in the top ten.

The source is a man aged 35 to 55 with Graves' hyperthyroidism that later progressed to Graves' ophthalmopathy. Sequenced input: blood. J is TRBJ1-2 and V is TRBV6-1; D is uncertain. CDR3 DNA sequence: TGTGCCAGCAGGAAAATTGGATTAATGGAGGGCTACACCTTC. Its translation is CASRKIGLMEGYTF.